Below are 22 T cell receptor beta chains sequenced from a single sample in a study of T cells after posttransplantation cyclophosphamide. Busulfan-fludarabine conditioning, marrow transplant, and cyclophosphamide on days +3 and +4 were administered. Libraries were prepared by immunoSEQ multiplex PCR; TCRdb keeps only in-frame clonotypes and omits some of them. The sample holds 5,000 or so clones, and no clone turns up only once. The sample consisted of PBMCs, taken around 400 days after allogeneic stem cell transplant with posttransplant cyclophosphamide. These receptors were obtained from a male patient between 55 and 70 years old who received an allogeneic stem cell transplant from a related donor, was CMV-positive, and had acute GVHD only. A subset of T cells may come from the graft donor.

In this sample, this clone turned up many times. The V and J genes are TRBV18 and TRBJ2-7; D may be TRBD2 (6 bases). Germline CDR1 reads KGHSH; CDR2 reads LQKENI. The germline V and J ends were trimmed by 3 bases and 5 bases, with 14 bases remaining between them. The CDR3 is made up of 14 amino acids. The CDR3 protein is CASSPRRGEHEQYF. The CDR3 nucleotides read TGTGCCAGCTCACCTCGACGCGGGGAGCACGAGCAGTACTTC. The complete variable domain, with remaining parts taken from reference TRBV18 and TRBJ2-7, reads NAGVMQNPRHLVRRRGQEARLRCSPMKGHSHVYWYRQLPEEGLKFMVYLQKENIIDESGMPKERFSAEFPKEGPSILRIQQVVRGDSAAYFCASSPRRGEHEQYFGPGTRLTVT.

This clone was detected many times. The rearrangement uses TRBV7-6 and TRBJ2-3, with 7 bases aligning to TRBD1. V was clipped by 5 bases and J by 0 bases; unmatched bases: 5. The CDR3 consists of 15 residues. In germline, CDR1 is SGHVS, CDR2 FNYEAQ. The CDR3 bases are TGTGCCAGCAGCCCCGGACAGGCTAGCACAGATACGCAGTATTTT. Protein: CASSPGQASTDTQYF.

This clone has a count of ten or more. The rearrangement joins TRBV19 to TRBJ2-6, with D tentatively TRBD2 (5 bases). The CDR3 extends over 17 amino acids. V lost 5 bases to trimming and J lost 0 bases, with 14 bases between them. CDR1 LNHDA and CDR2 SQIVND come from the germline V gene (reference sequence). The CDR3 here is CASSVDLRGSGANVLTF. The DNA of the CDR3 is TGTGCCAGTAGTGTGGATTTACGGGGCTCTGGGGCCAACGTCCTGACTTTC. Using reference TRBV19 and TRBJ2-6 for the parts outside the CDR3, the full variable domain is DGGITQSPKYLFRKEGQNVTLSCEQNLNHDAMYWYRQDPGQGLRLIYYSQIVNDFQKGDIAEGYSVSREKKESFPLTVTSAQKNPTAFYLCASSVDLRGSGANVLTFGAGSRLTVL.

The sample holds a few counts of this clone. The CDR3 sequence: CAWARDTGVGQYF. As DNA, the CDR3 is TGTGCCTGGGCCCGGGACACGGGTGTAGGGCAGTACTTC. The V and J genes are TRBV30 and TRBJ2-5; a possible D gene is TRBD1 (6 bases). V lost 5 bases and J lost 11, with 21 bases in between. The CDR3 totals 13 residues. Per germline, CDR1 GTSNPN and CDR2 SVGIG (reference sequence).

This clone was seen many times. The rearrangement links TRBV6-5 to TRBJ2-3; 8 nucleotides agree with TRBD2. The CDR3 extends over 15 amino acids. V trimming: 6 bases; J trimming: 1 base; junction bases outside the gene matches: 6. The germline V gene has CDR1 MNHEY and CDR2 SVGAGI. The DNA of the CDR3 is TGTGCCAGCAGGCCCCTGCGGGGGGGCACAGATACGCAGTATTTT. This gives the protein CASRPLRGGTDTQYF.

This clone has at least ten counts. The V gene is TRBV5-1, the J gene TRBJ2-7; 7 bases are shared with TRBD1. This CDR3 has 14 amino acids. V lost 1 base to trimming and J lost 7 bases; unmatched junction nucleotides: 8. CDR1 and CDR2 from the germline V gene are SGHRS and YFSETQ. CDR3 nucleotide sequence: TGCGCCAGCAGCTTGCAGTGGACAGGAGATGAGCAGTACTTC. Its translation: CASSLQWTGDEQYF.

This clone was counted at least ten times. The genes are TRBV12-5 and TRBJ2-3, with unresolved D. CDR3 length equals 12 residues. V was trimmed by 3 bases and J by 3 bases, leaving 4 bases between them. The V gene's germline CDR1 is LGHNT and CDR2 FRNRAP. CDR3 DNA: TGTGCTAGTGGTTTCGAGACAGATACGCAGTATTTT. Its protein is CASGFETDTQYF.

This clone has a count of ten or more. CDR3 amino acids: CASIMGLAGRTGELFF. CDR3 nucleotide sequence: TGTGCCAGCATCATGGGACTAGCGGGACGCACCGGGGAGCTGTTTTTT. The chain combines TRBV7-9 with TRBJ2-2, with 13 bases fitting TRBD2. There are 16 residues in the CDR3. V was clipped by 7 bases and J by 4 bases; unmatched bases: 6. Germline CDR1 reads SEHNR; CDR2 reads FQNEAQ (reference sequence).

This clone was seen ten or more times. This chain joins TRBV10-3 and TRBJ2-3; 16 positions agree with TRBD2. Per the germline V gene, CDR1 is ENHRY and CDR2 is SYGVKD. This CDR3 spans 19 amino acids. V gave up 4 bases and J gave up 2 bases; unmatched junction bases: 9. In DNA form, the CDR3 reads TGTGCCATCAGTGGTGAGGGGACTAGCGGGGGGGCCTTCACAGATACGCAGTATTTT. Residues: CAISGEGTSGGAFTDTQYF.

This clone was counted ten times or more. The chain couples TRBV10-3 to TRBJ2-3; TRBD2 matches 7 bases. This CDR3 comprises 14 residues. The germline CDR1 and CDR2 sequences are ENHRY and SYGVKD. Germline trimming cut 5 bases from V and 1 base from J; bases unmatched to any gene: 3. The CDR3: CAISNSGGTDTQYF. The DNA of the CDR3 is TGTGCCATCAGTAACAGCGGGGGCACAGATACGCAGTATTTT.

This clone was observed at least ten times. The chain links TRBV6-5 to TRBJ1-1, with TRBD1 matching 8 bases. Germline V CDR1 and CDR2: MNHEY, SVGAGI. With 2 bases clipped from V and 11 bases from J, the junction kept 13 bases outside the gene matches. The CDR3 sequence is 15 residues long. The CDR3 DNA reads as TGTGCCAGCAGTTACGGACCCGGGACAGGCTCTTTGGCTTTCTTT. It is translated as CASSYGPGTGSLAFF.

At least ten counts were recorded for this clone. The rearrangement uses TRBV7-2 and TRBJ2-4, with D possibly matching TRBD2 (6 bases). V lost 5 bases to trimming and J lost 8 bases, with 19 bases between them. The CDR3 covers 15 residues. CDR1 and CDR2 from the germline V gene are SGHTA and FQGNSA. In nucleotides, the CDR3 is TGTGCCAGCAGCCCCTCAGCGACCCGGGGGTACATTCAGTACTTC. Translated: CASSPSATRGYIQYF. Looking up the rest from reference TRBV7-2 and TRBJ2-4 gives the full variable domain: GAGVSQSPSNKVTEKGKDVELRCDPISGHTALYWYRQSLGQGLEFLIYFQGNSAPDKSGLPSDRFSAERTGGSVSTLTIQRTQQEDSAVYLCASSPSATRGYIQYFGAGTRLSVL.

Ten or more counts support this clone. V and J are TRBV7-7 and TRBJ2-3, with 10 positions matching TRBD2. CDR3 length: 15 residues. The germline V gene encodes CDR1 SSHAT and CDR2 FNYEAQ (reference sequence). V lost 3 bases to trimming and J lost 0 bases; unmatched junction nucleotides: 0. In DNA form, the CDR3 reads TGTGCCAGCAGCTTGGGACTAGCGAGCACAGATACGCAGTATTTT. It encodes CASSLGLASTDTQYF.

In this sample, this clone turned up many times. CDR3: CASSLSAYNEQFF. The CDR3 nucleotides are TGTGCCAGCAGTTTATCAGCATACAATGAGCAGTTCTTC. The V and J genes are TRBV27 and TRBJ2-1; D is undetermined. The CDR3 is 13 residues long. CDR1 MNHEY and CDR2 SMNVEV come from the germline V gene (reference sequence). V was pared by 0 bases and J by 4 bases, with 4 bases between.

This clone was seen repeatedly, ten times or more. V usage is TRBV7-9 and J usage is TRBJ1-1, with 7 bases matching TRBD1. CDR1 and CDR2 (germline): SEHNR, FQNEAQ (reference sequence). The CDR3 totals 13 residues. V lost 6 bases and J lost 3; bases outside the gene matches: 4. CDR3 in DNA: TGTGCCAGCAGTACCAGGGGGGACACTGAAGCTTTCTTT. Amino acid sequence: CASSTRGDTEAFF.

This clone was observed at least ten times. The J gene is TRBJ1-1, the V gene TRBV9, with D perhaps TRBD1 (6 bases). CDR1 and CDR2 from the germline V gene are SGDLS and YYNGEE. This CDR3 has 14 amino acids. V lost 3 bases and J 4 bases, leaving 13 bases between the germline ends. CDR3 DNA: TGTGCCAGCAGCGCACGACAGGCGGGCACTGAAGCTTTCTTT. Protein sequence: CASSARQAGTEAFF. The full variable domain, completed using reference TRBV9 and TRBJ1-1, is DSGVTQTPKHLITATGQRVTLRCSPRSGDLSVYWYQQSLDQGLQFLIQYYNGEERAKGNILERFSAQQFPDLHSELNLSSLELGDSALYFCASSARQAGTEAFFGQGTRLTVV.

This clone was observed many times. The V and J genes are TRBV7-9 and TRBJ2-1, with D possibly being TRBD2 (5 bases). CDR1 and CDR2 from the germline V gene are SEHNR and FQNEAQ (reference sequence). Trimming left V 5 bases short and J 8 bases short, with 10 bases between. The CDR3 runs to 12 residues. The CDR3 spells CASSPPEDEQFF. The CDR3 DNA reads as TGTGCCAGCAGCCCCCCGGAGGATGAGCAGTTCTTC.

The gene calls are TRBV7-2 and TRBJ2-5; 9 bases align to TRBD2. V was pared by 5 bases and J by 0 bases, with 13 bases of the junction left unmatched. This CDR3 spans 18 amino acids. Germline V gene lookup returns CDR1 SGHTA and CDR2 FQGNSA. CDR3 protein: CASSPPAGGPSYQETQYF. In DNA form, the CDR3 reads TGTGCCAGCAGCCCACCGGCGGGAGGGCCCTCATACCAAGAGACCCAGTACTTC. The full variable domain, its missing parts supplied by reference TRBV7-2 and TRBJ2-5, is GAGVSQSPSNKVTEKGKDVELRCDPISGHTALYWYRQSLGQGLEFLIYFQGNSAPDKSGLPSDRFSAERTGGSVSTLTIQRTQQEDSAVYLCASSPPAGGPSYQETQYFGPGTRLLVL.

This clone has more than one count but fewer than ten. CDR3 sequence: CASSQVQGAQETQYF. The CDR3 DNA follows: TGTGCCAGCAGCCAGGTACAGGGGGCGCAGGAGACCCAGTACTTC. The chain uses TRBV14 and TRBJ2-5; 9 nucleotides match TRBD1. Germline values: CDR1 SGHDN, CDR2 FVKESK. CDR3 size: 15 residues. The junction had 7 bases not matched to a gene; V was cut back by 3 bases and J by 5 bases.

This clone was counted ten times or more. The rearrangement links TRBV6-1 to TRBJ2-2, with 9 bases fitting TRBD1. V shed 4 bases, J shed 0 bases, and the junction held 15 bases outside the gene matches. The V gene's germline CDR1 is MNHNS and CDR2 SASEGT. The CDR3 covers 20 residues. CDR3 bases: TGTGCCAGCAGTGCACTACAGGGGGCCGTATTGGGGGCGAACACCGGGGAGCTGTTTTTT. It codes for CASSALQGAVLGANTGELFF.

This clone was seen ten or more times. CDR3: CASSVIAGAVYNEQFF. The DNA of the CDR3 is TGTGCCAGCAGCGTGATAGCGGGCGCTGTCTACAATGAGCAGTTCTTC. V gene TRBV5-6 combines with J gene TRBJ2-1; 7 bases fit TRBD2. The CDR3 has 16 amino acids. Unmatched junction bases numbered 10, after V lost 4 bases and J lost 3 bases. Germline values: CDR1 SGHDT, CDR2 YYEEEE. Together with reference TRBV5-6 and TRBJ2-1, the CDR3 gives the full variable domain: DAGVTQSPTHLIKTRGQQVTLRCSPKSGHDTVSWYQQALGQGPQFIFQYYEEEERQRGNFPDRFSGHQFPNYSSELNVNALLLGDSALYLCASSVIAGAVYNEQFFGPGTRLTVL.

This clone was seen at least ten times. The gene calls are TRBV29-1 and TRBJ2-7; D unresolved. CDR1 SQVTM and CDR2 ANQGSEA come from the germline V gene. Trimming took 5 bases from V and 0 from J, leaving 5 bases between them. The CDR3 extends over 11 amino acids. The DNA for the CDR3 is TGCAGCGTTCGGGTCTCCTACGAGCAGTACTTC. This encodes CSVRVSYEQYF.